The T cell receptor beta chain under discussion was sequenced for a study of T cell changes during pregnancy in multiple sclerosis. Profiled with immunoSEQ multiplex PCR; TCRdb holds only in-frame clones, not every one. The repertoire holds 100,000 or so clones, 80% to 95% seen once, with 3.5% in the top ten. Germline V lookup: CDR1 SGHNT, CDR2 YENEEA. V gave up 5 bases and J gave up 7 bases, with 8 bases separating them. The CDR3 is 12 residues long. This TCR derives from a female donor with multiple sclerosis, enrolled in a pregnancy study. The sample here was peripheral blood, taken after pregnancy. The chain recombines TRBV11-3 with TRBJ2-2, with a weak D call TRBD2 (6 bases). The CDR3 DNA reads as TGTGCCAGCAGCCCGGGGGACGGGGAGCTGTTTTTT. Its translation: CASSPGDGELFF.